These 11 T cell receptor beta chains came from one sample sequenced in a study of regulatory T cells in long-lasting Graves disease. According to the study, TCR beta libraries were built with iRepertoire HTBI primers and CDR3-region Arm-PCR. TCRdb called the multiplex PCR reads again in MiXCR, with one record for every CDR3 protein. This sample yields around 500,000 distinct CDR3 sequences, of which 15% to 20% are seen a single time; about 25% belongs to the top ten. The time point here: newly diagnosed GD, antithyroid drugs for less than 3 months. Isolated PBMC RNA provided the starting material for the TCR library. These data were also reused for a study on T cells in Graves' hyperthyroidism and ophthalmopathy.

Sequenced material: peripheral blood mononuclear cells (PBMCs), taken at new diagnosis, from a patient treated with antithyroid drugs. The source is a woman aged 35-60 years with Graves disease.

This clonotype was recorded a few times. This chain joins TRBV11-2 and TRBJ1-2; TRBD1 agrees at 9 bases. Unmatched junction bases numbered 6, after V lost 0 bases and J lost 7 bases. CDR3 length: 15 amino acids. CDR1 and CDR2 (germline): SGHAT, FQNNGV. The CDR3 is CASSLDTGGWGGYTF. The CDR3 DNA is TGTGCCAGCAGCTTAGATACAGGGGGCTGGGGTGGCTACACCTTC.

This clonotype has a count of ten or more. The rearrangement uses TRBV2 and TRBJ1-4; 10 positions agree with TRBD1. With V trimmed by 5 bases and J by 8 bases, 8 bases remained unmatched. CDR3 length: 15 residues. Germline CDR1 reads SNHLY; CDR2 reads FYNNEI. The CDR3 loop is CASSSSTGGSEKLFF. CDR3 nucleotides: TGTGCCAGCAGTTCCTCGACAGGGGGCTCGGAAAAACTGTTTTTT.

This clonotype was picked up many times. The rearrangement links TRBV2 to TRBJ1-1, with D unclear. This CDR3 comprises 12 residues. Germline CDR1 is SNHLY and CDR2 is FYNNEI. The V and J ends lost 3 bases and 13 bases respectively, with 15 bases between them. In DNA form, the CDR3 reads TGTGCCAGCAGTGACCCATCCTACCAGAGTTTCTTT. Protein sequence: CASSDPSYQSFF.

The chain is built from TRBV7-9 and TRBJ2-1; 11 nucleotides match TRBD2. V lost 3 bases, J lost 13 bases, and 11 bases stayed unmatched. The CDR3 consists of 15 residues. The V gene's germline CDR1 is SEHNR and CDR2 FQNEAQ (reference sequence). The CDR3 DNA reads TGTGCCAGCAGCTTGGTCGGACTAGCGGGTGGTCTACAGTTCTTC. Its translation: CASSLVGLAGGLQFF. The full variable domain, rest sourced from reference TRBV7-9 and TRBJ2-1, is DTGVSQNPRHKITKRGQNVTFRCDPISEHNRLYWYRQTLGQGPEFLTYFQNEAQLEKSRLLSDRFSAERPKGSFSTLEIQRTEQGDSAMYLCASSLVGLAGGLQFFGPGTRLTVL.

V usage is TRBV19 and J usage is TRBJ1-4, with 11 bases aligning to TRBD1. In germline, CDR1 is LNHDA, CDR2 SQIVND (reference sequence). This CDR3 is 16 amino acids long. After removal of 4 bases from V and 4 bases from J, the junction contained 5 bases not matched to a gene. The CDR3 region has the DNA TGTGCCAGTAGTACCGGACAGGGGGCGAATAATGAAAAACTGTTTTTT. It is translated as CASSTGQGANNEKLFF.

This clonotype was detected ten times or more. This chain links TRBV11-2 with TRBJ2-7; the D is unclear. This CDR3 region has 13 residues. The V end was cut by 5 bases, the J end by 3 bases, with 11 bases between. Germline assignment: CDR1 SGHAT and CDR2 FQNNGV. The CDR3, as DNA: TGTGCCAGCAGCCTAGGTCCGGACTACGAGCAGTACTTC. It yields the protein CASSLGPDYEQYF.

The chain couples TRBV5-1 to TRBJ2-3; possibly TRBD1 or TRBD2 for D (5 bases each). The CDR3 has 16 residues. In germline, CDR1 is SGHRS, CDR2 YFSETQ. V dropped 0 bases and J dropped 4 bases, with 15 bases sitting between them. Written as DNA, the CDR3 is TGCGCCAGCAGCTTGGGTATGGTTTCGGGACCAGATACGCAGTATTTT. This gives the protein CASSLGMVSGPDTQYF.

This clonotype was counted at least ten times. The CDR3 region has the DNA TGTGCCAGCAGCTTTCTAGCGGCCTACGAGCAGTACTTC. Amino acids: CASSFLAAYEQYF. This chain uses TRBV11-2 with TRBJ2-7, with 7 bases aligning to TRBD2. The germline gives CDR1 SGHAT, CDR2 FQNNGV. J gave up 2 bases and V 3 bases, and 1 base lay outside the gene matches. This CDR3 spans 13 amino acids.

Ten or more counts support this clonotype. The chain uses TRBV12-3 or TRBV12-4 and TRBJ2-7; D unclear. V lost 5 bases and J lost 4, with 15 bases in between. There are 14 residues in the CDR3. The CDR3 DNA reads as TGTGCCAGCAGTCCCATCGGGCAGCTATACGAGCAGTACTTC. Its protein product is CASSPIGQLYEQYF.

This clonotype was picked up many times. The gene calls are TRBV2 and TRBJ1-1; tentative D call: TRBD1 (6 bases). This CDR3 has 15 amino acids. Trimming shortened V by 3 bases and J by 1 base, and 12 bases separated the two germline ends. The germline gives CDR1 SNHLY, CDR2 FYNNEI. The CDR3 nucleotides are TGTGCCAGCAGTGACGGCCGGGGGGCGAACACTGAAGCTTTCTTT. Translated: CASSDGRGANTEAFF.

The chain recombines TRBV29-1 with TRBJ2-5; 9 positions match TRBD1. V dropped 5 bases and J dropped 5; count of bases not matched to a gene: 3. CDR3 length equals 12 residues. In germline, CDR1 is SQVTM, CDR2 ANQGSEA. Here the CDR3 DNA reads TGCAGCGTTTTAGGACAGGGGGAGACCCAGTACTTC. It codes for CSVLGQGETQYF.